Described below is a single T cell receptor (beta chain) sequence and its context. The CDR3 spans 16 residues. Trimming cost V 1 base and J 5 bases; bases outside gene matches: 9. Germline CDR1 reads LNHDA; CDR2 reads SQIVND (reference sequence). The sample is drawn from a study of somatic mutations in cytotoxic T cells in rheumatoid arthritis. The assay was immunoSEQ multiplex PCR, and TCRdb's table has in-frame clones only and misses some. The profile covers roughly 2,500 clones, with about three quarters appearing a single time and around 44% taken by the ten largest. This receptor was obtained from a man between 70 and 80 years old with rheumatoid arthritis. The genes are TRBV19 and TRBJ2-5; 8 bases agree with TRBD1. Sequenced: CD8+ T cells sorted from blood. The CDR3 reads CASSIVAQGGEETQYF. CDR3 DNA: TGTGCCAGTAGTATAGTAGCACAGGGGGGCGAGGAGACCCAGTACTTC.